This section outlines one T cell receptor (beta chain) sequence together with its context. Method: immunoSEQ multiplex PCR; TCRdb's copy keeps in-frame clones and lacks some. The table shows about 88,000 clones, with roughly 85% occurring only once. Trimming at V came to 0 bases and at J to 7 bases, leaving 6 bases not matched to a gene. CDR3 length: 15 residues. Germline CDR1 is SGHRS and CDR2 is YFSETQ. These data originate in a study of blood T cell repertoires in COVID-19. This chain links TRBV5-1 with TRBJ2-2, with 7 bases matching TRBD1. This TCR was recovered from an older woman with COVID-19, enrolled during active disease. Specimen: peripheral blood. The CDR3 reads CASSLGTGSSGELFF. CDR3 DNA sequence: TGCGCCAGCAGCTTGGGGACAGGCTCGAGCGGGGAGCTGTTTTTT.